This T cell receptor beta chain was obtained from a study of memory CD4+ T cells and cytomegalovirus serostatus. Overall study context: Donors were healthy Belgian adults, fewer than ten CMV seropositive and around 24 seronegative.

The sort gate was single viable CD3+CD4+CD8-CD45RO+ cells for memory CD4+ T cells. Positive selection with CD4 microbeads enriched total CD4+ T cells. Per the germline V gene, CDR1 is SNHLY and CDR2 is FYNNEI. This CDR3 spans 14 amino acids. V lost 4 bases to trimming and J lost 10 bases; unmatched junction nucleotides: 12. Original processing notes: After removing out-of-frame reads, 2,204,828 distinct TCRbeta sequences remained. Sequenced by immunoSEQ multiplex PCR; TCRdb stores in-frame clones only, minus some. Clone size and V and J calls were adopted from that table, with D and trimming inferred from the DNA. The sample shows about 57,000 clones, more than 60% of them seen only once.

The sequencing input was memory CD4+ T cells from blood. This TCR was recovered from an adult in good health and CMV-seronegative. This sequence joins TRBV2 and TRBJ2-7; 8 nucleotides align to TRBD1. The CDR3 DNA reads as TGTGCCAGCAGTGGGGGCCCCGGGACAGGTGCACAGTACTTC. Amino acids: CASSGGPGTGAQYF.